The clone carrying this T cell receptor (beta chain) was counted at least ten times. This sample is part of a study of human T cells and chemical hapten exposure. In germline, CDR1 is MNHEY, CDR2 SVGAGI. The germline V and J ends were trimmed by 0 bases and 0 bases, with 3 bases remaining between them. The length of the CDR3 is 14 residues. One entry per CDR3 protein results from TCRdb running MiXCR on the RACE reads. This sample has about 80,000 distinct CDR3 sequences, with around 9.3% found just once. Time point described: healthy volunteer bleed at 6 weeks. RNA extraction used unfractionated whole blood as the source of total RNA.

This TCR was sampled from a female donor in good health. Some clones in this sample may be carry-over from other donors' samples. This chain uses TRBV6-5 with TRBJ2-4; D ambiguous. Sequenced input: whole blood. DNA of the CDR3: TGTGCCAGCAGTTACTCGCCAGCCAAAAACATTCAGTACTTC. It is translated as CASSYSPAKNIQYF.